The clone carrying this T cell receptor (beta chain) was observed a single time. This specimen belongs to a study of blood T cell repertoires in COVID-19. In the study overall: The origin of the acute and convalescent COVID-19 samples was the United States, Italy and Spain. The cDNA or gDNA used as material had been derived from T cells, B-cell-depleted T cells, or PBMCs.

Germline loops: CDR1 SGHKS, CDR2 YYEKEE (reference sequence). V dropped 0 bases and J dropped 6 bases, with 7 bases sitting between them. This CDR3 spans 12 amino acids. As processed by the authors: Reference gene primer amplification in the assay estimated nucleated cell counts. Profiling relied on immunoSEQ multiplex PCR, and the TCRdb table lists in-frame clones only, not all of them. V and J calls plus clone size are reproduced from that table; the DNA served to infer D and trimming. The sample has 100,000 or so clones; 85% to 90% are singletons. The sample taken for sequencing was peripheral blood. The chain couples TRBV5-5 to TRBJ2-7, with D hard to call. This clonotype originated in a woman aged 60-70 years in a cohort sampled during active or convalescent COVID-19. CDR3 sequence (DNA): TGTGCCAGCAGCTTGGACAGCCTCGAGCAGTACTTC. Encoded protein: CASSLDSLEQYF.